This T cell receptor (beta chain) emerged from a study of naive and memory T cell subsets. Two oligonucleotides, mixed equimolar, formed the beta constant-region primer covering TRBC1 and TRBC2. Four rounds of PCR amplified the ligated cDNA using nested alpha and beta constant-region primers plus SP2. From the UMI-ligation and nested PCR reads, TCRdb called clonotypes with MiXCR, one entry per CDR3 protein. Of approximately 90,000 distinct CDR3 sequences listed, about 11% are singletons. CMV status came from CD4+ IFNgamma after overnight CMV lysate stimulation. The germline gives CDR1 KGHDR, CDR2 SFDVKD. The CDR3 is 15 amino acids. J was trimmed by 3 bases and V by 3 bases; bases with no gene match: 5. Regarding the study as a whole: A few larger clonotypes appeared in naive repertoires, especially CD8, possibly memory cells re-expressing CD45RA.

There are many counts of this clonotype. What it recognizes is unknown. This receptor was obtained from a human donor in good health. The chain has TRBV24-1 and TRBJ2-3; 7 nucleotides line up with TRBD1. The source material was naive CD4+ T cells from blood. The CDR3 DNA is TGTGCCACCAGTGATGCACAGGGGCGGACAGATACGCAGTATTTT. This translates into CATSDAQGRTDTQYF.